The 8 T cell receptor beta chains reported below all come from one sample, sequenced in a study of blood T cell repertoires in COVID-19. Sequencing used immunoSEQ multiplex PCR; TCRdb keeps in-frame clones, though not all of them. In the table there are around 250,000 clones, 86% of which are singletons. Sequencing was carried out using PBMCs or T cells enriched from blood (not recorded which). These receptors all stem from a man in his late teens or twenties who had recovered from COVID-19.

The rearrangement joins TRBV25-1 to TRBJ2-1; D remains ambiguous. CDR3 size: 15 residues. V shed 3 bases and J shed 7 bases, with 16 bases lying between them. The V gene's germline CDR1 is MGHDK and CDR2 SYGVNS. The CDR3 sequence: CASSDAALPRNEQFF. The CDR3 region has the DNA TGTGCCAGCAGTGATGCCGCGCTCCCGAGGAATGAGCAGTTCTTC.

The V call is TRBV5-4, the J call TRBJ1-1; no firm D call. The CDR3 has 13 amino acids. Germline loops: CDR1 SGHNT, CDR2 YYREEE (reference sequence). V lost 1 base and J lost 2, with 6 bases in between. The CDR3 DNA sequence: TGTGCCAGCAGCTTGTCCCCTAACACTGAAGCTTTCTTT. This gives the protein CASSLSPNTEAFF.

In DNA form, the CDR3 reads TGTGCCAGCAGCCGTGGTGAGGTGGGCACCGGGGAGCTGTTTTTT. It specifies CASSRGEVGTGELFF. The chain uses TRBV4-2 and TRBJ2-2; D is undetermined. The CDR3 spans 15 residues. Per germline, CDR1 LGHNA and CDR2 YNFKEQ. V lost 4 bases and J lost 4, with 13 bases in between.

V gene TRBV4-2 combines with J gene TRBJ1-1, with 8 bases that match TRBD1. There are 13 residues in the CDR3. The germline V gene has CDR1 LGHNA and CDR2 YNFKEQ. V gave up 2 bases and J gave up 7 bases; unmatched junction bases: 3. The CDR3: CASSQPTGDEAFF. DNA for the CDR3: TGTGCCAGCAGCCAACCGACAGGGGATGAAGCTTTCTTT.

This clone has only a few counts. The V gene is TRBV5-1, the J gene TRBJ2-7; D remains unclear. The CDR3 runs to 14 residues. Deletions cut 3 bases from V and 9 bases from J, with 19 bases between. In germline, CDR1 is SGHRS, CDR2 YFSETQ. The CDR3 bases are TGCGCCAGCAGCTATTCGGGTGACGGCGGCGGGCAGTACTTC. Protein sequence: CASSYSGDGGGQYF.

The chain combines TRBV7-2 with TRBJ2-7; 11 positions agree with TRBD2. This CDR3 comprises 18 residues. V was clipped by 1 base and J by 1 base; unmatched bases: 9. Germline-derived CDR1 and CDR2 are SGHTA and FQGNSA. The CDR3 sequence is CASSLEIPGTSGSYEQYF. CDR3 bases: TGTGCCAGCAGCTTAGAGATCCCGGGGACTAGCGGTTCCTACGAGCAGTACTTC.

CDR3 in amino acids: CASSQVRGGVTDTQYF. The CDR3 DNA sequence: TGTGCCAGCAGCCAAGTTCGCGGGGGGGTTACAGATACGCAGTATTTT. The chain employs TRBV3-1 (or the pseudogene TRBV3-2) and TRBJ2-3, with TRBD2 matching 9 bases. Trimming cost V 1 base and J 3 bases; bases outside gene matches: 5. The V gene's germline CDR1 is LGHDT and CDR2 YNNKEL (reference sequence). This CDR3 spans 16 amino acids.

The chain has TRBV27 and TRBJ2-7, with a weak D call TRBD2 (6 bases). The CDR3 is made up of 15 amino acids. Trimming stripped 6 bases from V and 5 bases from J, with 20 bases between. Germline CDR1 and CDR2: MNHEY and SMNVEV (reference sequence). CDR3 sequence (DNA): TGTGCCAGCAGGACCTACGCCCCGGGACTCGACGAGCAGTACTTC. Its protein product is CASRTYAPGLDEQYF.